This T cell receptor (beta chain) was sequenced during a study of T cell repertoires in aging, cancer and after chemotherapy. Study-wide background: Donor ages fell into six groups from 30 or younger up to 70 or older. Pre- and post-chemotherapy samples were paired from glioblastoma patients treated with temozolomide-based therapy.

The CDR3 totals 13 residues. From germline, CDR1 is SGHDT and CDR2 YYEEEE. Peripheral blood genomic DNA, not sorted cells or RNA, was the template. Rearranged V-D-J TRB sequences were amplified with a mixed TRB-A/B primer pool. TCRdb fed the multiplex PCR reads into MiXCR, producing one record per CDR3 protein. The repertoire has thousands of distinct CDR3 sequences, roughly 39% of them found once; the top ten carry around an eighth. For this clonotype: At one end the junction does not follow the germline gene, possibly because of a read error.

The sequenced sample consisted of blood. This chain uses TRBV5-6 with TRBJ2-5, with 11 bases identical to TRBD2. This receptor was taken from a human donor with a solid tumor. In DNA, the CDR3 is TGTGCCAGCAGCTTGAGACTAGCGGGGCCCCTTGCCTTC. Its protein is CASSLRLAGPLAF.